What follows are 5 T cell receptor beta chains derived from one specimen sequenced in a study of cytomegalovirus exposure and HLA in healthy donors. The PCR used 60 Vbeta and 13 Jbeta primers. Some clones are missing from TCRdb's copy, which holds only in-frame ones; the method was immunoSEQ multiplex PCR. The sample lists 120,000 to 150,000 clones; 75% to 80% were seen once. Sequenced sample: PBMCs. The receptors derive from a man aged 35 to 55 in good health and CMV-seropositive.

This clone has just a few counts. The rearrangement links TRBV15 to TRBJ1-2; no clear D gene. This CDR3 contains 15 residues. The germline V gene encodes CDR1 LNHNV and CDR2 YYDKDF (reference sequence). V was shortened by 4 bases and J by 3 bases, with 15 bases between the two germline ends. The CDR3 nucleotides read TGTGCCACCAGCACCCGGCGGGGTAGGGACTATGGCTACACCTTC. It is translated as CATSTRRGRDYGYTF.

The CDR3 sequence: CASSPPGAGWENEQFF. CDR3 bases: TGTGCCAGCAGTCCCCCTGGCGCGGGATGGGAGAATGAGCAGTTCTTC. This chain joins TRBV28 and TRBJ2-1; D perhaps matches TRBD2 (6 bases). The CDR3 has 16 residues. Trimming took 5 bases from V and 7 from J, leaving 21 bases between them. Germline CDR1 and CDR2: MDHEN and SYDVKM. Full variable domain (rest looked up from reference TRBV28 and TRBJ2-1): DVKVTQSSRYLVKRTGEKVFLECVQDMDHENMFWYRQDPGLGLRLIYFSYDVKMKEKGDIPEGYSVSREKKERFSLILESASTNQTSMYLCASSPPGAGWENEQFFGPGTRLTVL.

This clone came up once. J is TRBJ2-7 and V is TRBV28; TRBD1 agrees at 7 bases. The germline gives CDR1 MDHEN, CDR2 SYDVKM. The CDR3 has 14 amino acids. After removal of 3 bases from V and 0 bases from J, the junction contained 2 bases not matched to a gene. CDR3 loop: CASSFRDSSYEQYF. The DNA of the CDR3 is TGTGCCAGCAGTTTCCGGGACAGCTCCTACGAGCAGTACTTC. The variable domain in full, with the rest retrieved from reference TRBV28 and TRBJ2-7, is DVKVTQSSRYLVKRTGEKVFLECVQDMDHENMFWYRQDPGLGLRLIYFSYDVKMKEKGDIPEGYSVSREKKERFSLILESASTNQTSMYLCASSFRDSSYEQYFGPGTRLTVT.

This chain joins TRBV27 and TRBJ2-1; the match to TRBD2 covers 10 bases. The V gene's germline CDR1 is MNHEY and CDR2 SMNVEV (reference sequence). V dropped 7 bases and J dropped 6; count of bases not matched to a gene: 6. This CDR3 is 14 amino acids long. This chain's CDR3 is CASTRAGGSNEQFF. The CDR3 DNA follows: TGTGCCAGCACCCGAGCGGGAGGGAGCAATGAGCAGTTCTTC.

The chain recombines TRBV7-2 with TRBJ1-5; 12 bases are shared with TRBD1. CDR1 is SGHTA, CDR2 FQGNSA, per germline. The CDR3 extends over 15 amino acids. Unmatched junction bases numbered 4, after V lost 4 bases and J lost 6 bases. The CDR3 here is CASSWGTGGSQPQHF. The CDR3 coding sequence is TGTGCCAGCAGCTGGGGGACAGGGGGCAGTCAGCCCCAGCATTTT.